Sequencing of this TCR beta chain was carried out in a study of regulatory T cells in long-lasting Graves disease. Notes on this clonotype: Its cognate antigen is unknown.

Broader study findings: Favored usage of TRBV28, TRBJ1-2 and TRBJ2-5 was recorded in persistent disease. New patients shared fewer public clonotypes (around 970) than persistent patients did (around 3,000). TCR diversity was lower in persistent than newly diagnosed Graves' disease.

Building the TCR beta libraries relied on iRepertoire HTBI primers, and CDR3 regions underwent Arm-PCR. TCRdb redid the calling of the multiplex PCR reads with MiXCR, one entry per CDR3 protein. The sample includes 400,000 to 500,000 distinct CDR3 sequences, 21% seen only once; the top ten take more than 13%. The sample's time point: persistent/refractory GD, antithyroid drugs over 5 years with positive TRAb. Generation of the TCR library employed RNA extracted from PBMCs. Graves' disease was diagnosed by American Thyroid Association guidelines. The length of the CDR3 is 13 residues. Trimming took off 11 bases at V and 5 bases at J, with 18 bases between the two ends. Germline V CDR1 and CDR2: ENHRY, SYGVKD.

The receptor was derived from a female donor with Graves disease. Specimen: peripheral blood mononuclear cells (PBMCs), collected when the disease was refractory, from a patient treated with antithyroid drugs. The gene calls are TRBV10-3 and TRBJ2-5; TRBD1 or TRBD2 may be the D gene (5 bases each). CDR3 nucleotide sequence: TGTGCCTCGGGGACGCTAAAGGGGGAGACCCAGTACTTC. This sequence encodes CASGTLKGETQYF.